The rows below give T cell receptor beta chains drawn from one sample of a study of Graves' ophthalmopathy and Graves' hyperthyroidism. TCRdb processed the multiplex PCR reads anew with MiXCR; each CDR3 protein has one entry. The sample lists roughly 420,000 distinct CDR3 sequences; under 25% were seen once. Sequenced input: peripheral blood. The receptor source for this set is a young woman with stable Graves' hyperthyroidism. CDR3s leave out the opening cysteine and the closing phenylalanine or tryptophan. Rows may omit the clone size; those that give it use once, few, many or a size class.

V gene	clone size	J gene	CDR3 protein
TRBV20-1	-	TRBJ1-6	SASNRPGDSPLH
TRBV14	once	TRBJ2-7	ANGGTDSYEQY
TRBV7-2	many	TRBJ2-7	ASSLGTHGQQY
TRBV5-1	many	TRBJ2-7	ASSAWQGRGEQY
TRBV11-2	many	TRBJ2-4	ASSPKSGSSRGVFAKNIQY
TRBV27	many	TRBJ1-2	ASSKTGLWGYT
TRBV19	-	TRBJ2-7	SSSPGSSYEQY
TRBV5-1	many	TRBJ2-7	ASTREGEDEQY
TRBV6-1	many	TRBJ1-2	ASRPPTGDYGYT
TRBV5-1	many	TRBJ2-7	ASSLPRDDLYEQY
TRBV7-2	many	TRBJ2-7	ASSLGPEDEQY